The next 30 T cell receptor beta chains were all read from a single sample in a study of cytomegalovirus exposure and HLA in healthy donors. The PCR employed 60 Vbeta primers together with 13 Jbeta primers. Method: immunoSEQ multiplex PCR; TCRdb's copy keeps in-frame clones and lacks some. The sample includes around 100,000 clones, 75% to 80% of them seen just once. Sequencing was done on a sample of PBMCs. Receptor source: a woman aged 40 to 50 in good health and CMV-seropositive.

This chain joins TRBV5-1 and TRBJ2-1, with 11 bases matching TRBD1. Germline trimming cut 4 bases from V and 3 bases from J; bases unmatched to any gene: 0. This CDR3 has 14 amino acids. Germline assignment: CDR1 SGHRS and CDR2 YFSETQ. CDR3 in DNA: TGCGCCAGCAGCGGGACAGGGGGCTACAATGAGCAGTTCTTC. Protein sequence: CASSGTGGYNEQFF.

This rearrangement joins TRBV19 to TRBJ2-5; the D is unclear. CDR1 LNHDA and CDR2 SQIVND come from the germline V gene (reference sequence). V lost 5 bases to trimming and J lost 2 bases, with 12 bases between them. The CDR3 extends over 14 amino acids. CDR3 loop: CASSPRRKQETQYF. DNA for the CDR3: TGTGCCAGTAGTCCCCGCAGAAAACAAGAGACCCAGTACTTC.

The rearrangement uses TRBV19 and TRBJ2-7, with TRBD1 matching over 7 bases. Germline CDR1 reads LNHDA; CDR2 reads SQIVND (reference sequence). The CDR3 consists of 12 residues. V dropped 5 bases and J dropped 5; count of bases not matched to a gene: 3. The DNA for the CDR3 is TGTGCCAGTAGTCCTCAGGGGGACGAGCAGTACTTC. Protein: CASSPQGDEQYF.

This clone was counted between two and nine times. The chain combines TRBV4-3 with TRBJ1-1; TRBD1 might be the D (6 bases). V was pared by 3 bases and J by 1 base, with 15 bases between. Germline loops: CDR1 LGHNA, CDR2 YSLEER. There are 16 residues in the CDR3. The CDR3 protein is CASSHKQGFGNTEAFF. CDR3 nucleotides: TGCGCCAGCAGCCACAAACAGGGTTTTGGGAACACTGAAGCTTTCTTT.

The J gene is TRBJ2-3, the V gene TRBV2, with D uncertain. Trimming shortened V by 7 bases and J by 3 bases, and 8 bases separated the two germline ends. CDR1 and CDR2 from the germline V gene are SNHLY and FYNNEI. The CDR3 totals 12 residues. CDR3 bases: TGTGCCAGCACACGGTTAACAGATACGCAGTATTTT. This encodes CASTRLTDTQYF.

Of note for this clone: The sample holds other DNA sequences that translate to the same CDR3. The V call is TRBV6-6, the J call TRBJ2-3; tentatively, D is TRBD2 (5 bases). The CDR3 spans 13 residues. V shed 8 bases and J shed 2 bases, with 11 bases lying between them. CDR1 and CDR2 (germline): MNHNY, SVGAGI (reference sequence). CDR3 bases: TGTGCCAGCGGAGGTCGTCCCACAGATACGCAGTATTTT. The encoded protein is CASGGRPTDTQYF.

This chain connects TRBV7-9 to TRBJ1-1, with D unresolved. This CDR3 comprises 19 residues. Trimming removed 5 bases at V and 5 bases at J, with 30 bases between. Germline loops: CDR1 SEHNR, CDR2 FQNEAQ (reference sequence). The chain's CDR3 is CASSPLSQIDPELETEAFF. In DNA form, the CDR3 reads TGTGCCAGCAGCCCACTTTCGCAGATAGATCCTGAACTAGAGACTGAAGCTTTCTTT.

This chain uses TRBV5-4 with TRBJ2-2; D is undetermined. Germline-derived CDR1 and CDR2 are SGHNT and YYREEE (reference sequence). V lost 2 bases, J lost 4 bases, and 3 bases lay in between. This CDR3 region has 12 residues. The CDR3 coding sequence is TGTGCCAGCAGCTTCGGCACCGGGGAGCTGTTTTTT. Protein product: CASSFGTGELFF.

The chain carries TRBV29-1 and TRBJ2-7, with D maybe TRBD2 (5 bases). The CDR3 totals 13 residues. Between the trimmed V and J ends, which lost 3 bases and 6 bases, there was a span of 15 bases. The V gene's germline CDR1 is SQVTM and CDR2 ANQGSEA. In DNA, the CDR3 is TGCAGCGTTGATTGGAAGGACGGGGTCGAGCAGTACTTC. Amino acid sequence: CSVDWKDGVEQYF.

This clone was seen only a few times. The chain combines TRBV6-1 with TRBJ1-5; 7 bases map to TRBD1. This CDR3 has 15 residues. After removal of 3 bases from V and 2 bases from J, the junction contained 4 bases not matched to a gene. The germline gives CDR1 MNHNS, CDR2 SASEGT. The CDR3 sequence is CASSDQDRGNQPQHF. The CDR3 nucleotides are TGTGCCAGCAGTGACCAAGACAGGGGCAATCAGCCCCAGCATTTT.

A word on this clone: At one of its ends the junction is not consistent with the germline gene, which may arise from a read error. This chain links TRBV7-9 with TRBJ1-3; 8 positions match TRBD1. Germline assignment: CDR1 SEHNR and CDR2 FQNEAQ (reference sequence). CDR3 length: 14 amino acids. CDR3 amino acids: CSSSANDRGNTIYF. As DNA, the CDR3 is TGTTCCAGCAGCGCGAATGACAGGGGTAACACCATATATTTT.

The chain combines TRBV5-6 with TRBJ2-5; 7 nucleotides line up with TRBD1. The length of the CDR3 is 13 residues. The V gene's germline CDR1 is SGHDT and CDR2 YYEEEE. V shed 2 bases and J 11 bases; nucleotides not matched to a gene: 9. The CDR3 spells CASSFDRVSEQYF. The CDR3 DNA follows: TGTGCCAGCAGCTTCGACAGGGTCTCAGAGCAGTACTTC.

V gene TRBV5-4 combines with J gene TRBJ2-7; TRBD2 matches 16 bases. Per the germline V gene, CDR1 is SGHNT and CDR2 is YYREEE (reference sequence). The CDR3 covers 16 residues. The junction had 8 bases not matched to a gene; V was cut back by 4 bases and J by 7 bases. CDR3 sequence: CASSVDPGLAGGEQYF. The CDR3 DNA sequence: TGTGCCAGCAGCGTAGACCCGGGACTAGCGGGAGGGGAGCAGTACTTC. The complete variable domain, with remaining parts taken from reference TRBV5-4 and TRBJ2-7, reads ETGVTQSPTHLIKTRGQQVTLRCSSQSGHNTVSWYQQALGQGPQFIFQYYREEENGRGNFPPRFSGLQFPNYSSELNVNALELDDSALYLCASSVDPGLAGGEQYFGPGTRLTVT.

The genes are TRBV6-5 and TRBJ2-7; 13 bases are shared with TRBD2. Trimming took 5 bases from V and 6 from J; bases not matched to a gene: 4. The CDR3 is 14 residues long. CDR1 and CDR2 from the germline V gene are MNHEY and SVGAGI. CDR3 DNA sequence: TGTGCCAGCAGTCGGACTAGCGGGAGCGGCGAGCAGTACTTC. This encodes CASSRTSGSGEQYF.

On this clone itself: Germline is not matched at one junction end, which may reflect a read error. Here the CDR3 DNA reads TGTTCCAGCAGCCCCCGCAGAGATACGCAGTATTTT. Translation gives CSSSPRRDTQYF. The chain has TRBV7-9 and TRBJ2-3; D is unclear. From germline, CDR1 is SEHNR and CDR2 FQNEAQ (reference sequence). CDR3 length: 12 amino acids.

This chain connects TRBV6-5 to TRBJ1-2; maybe TRBD1 (6 bases). The V gene lost 2 bases and the J gene lost 2 bases, with 12 bases spanning the gap. Germline CDR1 reads MNHEY; CDR2 reads SVGAGI. The CDR3 totals 15 residues. This chain's CDR3 is CASSYIRGANYGYTF. CDR3 in DNA: TGTGCCAGCAGTTACATCAGGGGTGCGAACTATGGCTACACCTTC.

This clone was seen more than once but under ten times. The chain joins TRBV5-5 to TRBJ2-2, with 12 bases lining up with TRBD2. CDR3 size: 18 residues. Trimming took 3 bases from V and 0 from J; bases not matched to a gene: 6. The germline V gene encodes CDR1 SGHKS and CDR2 YYEKEE (reference sequence). CDR3 protein: CASSSRTSGTANTGELFF. The CDR3, as DNA: TGTGCCAGCAGCTCGAGGACTAGCGGGACGGCGAACACCGGGGAGCTGTTTTTT.

The chain joins TRBV10-3 to TRBJ1-3; 7 bases align to TRBD1. The CDR3 has 14 amino acids. V lost 3 bases to trimming and J lost 2 bases; unmatched junction nucleotides: 1. Germline CDR1 ENHRY, CDR2 SYGVKD. DNA for the CDR3: TGTGCCATCAGTGACCAGGGGGCTGGAAACACCATATATTTT. Its protein is CAISDQGAGNTIYF.

The CDR3 DNA reads as TGTGCCAGCAGTTCCCGCCAAGAGACCCAGTACTTC. As protein: CASSSRQETQYF. This chain joins TRBV27 and TRBJ2-5; D is uncertain. The V gene's germline CDR1 is MNHEY and CDR2 SMNVEV (reference sequence). The CDR3 has 12 residues. V lost 4 bases, J lost 1 base, and 4 bases lay in between.

This chain's CDR3 is CASSRTLTGSHGKLFF. The CDR3 DNA reads as TGTGCCAGCAGCCGAACCCTAACAGGGTCCCATGGGAAACTGTTTTTT. The rearrangement uses TRBV28 and TRBJ1-4; possibly TRBD1 for D (6 bases). V was pared by 6 bases and J by 11 bases, with 25 bases between. The CDR3 contains 16 residues. Germline CDR1 is MDHEN and CDR2 is SYDVKM.

This chain joins TRBV6-5 and TRBJ1-5, with D uncertain. The CDR3 extends over 14 amino acids. V lost 8 bases to trimming and J lost 3 bases, with 14 bases between them. Germline lookup yields CDR1 MNHEY and CDR2 SVGAGI. CDR3 coding DNA: TGTGCCAGCGGCGAAGGAGCCTACAATCAGCCCCAGCATTTT. Protein product: CASGEGAYNQPQHF.

Note on this clone: Sequence at one end of the junction differs from germline and may be a read error. DNA for the CDR3: TGTTCCAGCAGCTTCGAGACAGGGTCCTACGAGCAGTACTTC. Its protein product is CSSSFETGSYEQYF. The rearrangement uses TRBV7-9 and TRBJ2-7; 7 bases line up with TRBD1. The CDR3 totals 14 residues. Germline loops: CDR1 SEHNR, CDR2 FQNEAQ (reference sequence).

The rearrangement joins TRBV5-5 to TRBJ1-1; D might be TRBD1 (6 bases). V was shortened by 3 bases and J by 1 base, with 10 bases between the two germline ends. From germline, CDR1 is SGHKS and CDR2 YYEKEE (reference sequence). This CDR3 region has 14 residues. CDR3 in amino acids: CASSSGTRNTEAFF. The CDR3 nucleotides are TGTGCCAGCAGCTCCGGGACACGGAACACTGAAGCTTTCTTT.

The V call is TRBV25-1, the J call TRBJ2-1, with TRBD1 identical over 10 bases. This CDR3 region has 13 residues. Germline-derived CDR1 and CDR2 are MGHDK and SYGVNS. V shed 4 bases and J 7 bases; nucleotides not matched to a gene: 1. Here the CDR3 DNA reads TGTGCCAGCAGTGGGACAGGGGGGAATGAGCAGTTCTTC. Translation: CASSGTGGNEQFF.

The V and J genes are TRBV20-1 and TRBJ2-3; no reliable D call. Germline V gives CDR1 DFQATT, CDR2 SNEGSKA (reference sequence). CDR3 length: 11 residues. The CDR3: CSPGSPDTQYF. The CDR3 DNA follows: TGCAGCCCCGGGTCCCCAGATACGCAGTATTTT.

The chain couples TRBV6-6 to TRBJ2-7, with 9 bases matching TRBD2. The CDR3 covers 16 residues. V lost 2 bases to trimming and J lost 2 bases; unmatched junction nucleotides: 7. Germline loops: CDR1 MNHNY, CDR2 SVGAGI (reference sequence). The CDR3 region has the DNA TGTGCCAGCAGTTACGCTGCGGGGGGGACCCCCTACGAGCAGTACTTC. Translating gives CASSYAAGGTPYEQYF.

The chain has TRBV2 and TRBJ2-3; the D gene is possibly TRBD2 (6 bases). Between the trimmed V and J ends, which lost 7 bases and 1 base, there was a span of 12 bases. Germline V gene sequence: CDR1 SNHLY, CDR2 FYNNEI. The CDR3 covers 14 residues. DNA for the CDR3: TGTGCCAGCAAAGGAGGGGCCCGCACAGATACGCAGTATTTT. It is translated as CASKGGARTDTQYF.

This chain links TRBV21-1 with TRBJ2-2; no check of the table's D call, TRBD2, against the DNA was made. TRBV21-1 is shown as a pseudogene. CDR3 length: 16 residues. The CDR3 region is CASSISRESSRGELFF. The CDR3, as DNA: TGTGCCAGCAGCATATCGCGGGAGAGCTCCCGAGGGGAGCTGTTTTTT.

This chain joins TRBV6-1 and TRBJ2-5; D is ambiguous. The J call is doubtful: the DNA matches TRBJ2-7 better. The CDR3 contains 11 residues. Germline V lookup: CDR1 MNHNS, CDR2 SASEGT. The CDR3 DNA sequence: TGTGCCAGCAGTGAAGTGTTCGAGCAGTACTTC. Protein product: CASSEVFEQYF.

The chain joins TRBV9 to TRBJ1-1; D is perhaps TRBD1 (6 bases). The length of the CDR3 is 15 residues. Germline V lookup: CDR1 SGDLS, CDR2 YYNGEE. The germline V and J ends were trimmed by 0 bases and 0 bases, with 9 bases remaining between them. This CDR3 is CASSVATGMNTEAFF. The CDR3 nucleotides read TGTGCCAGCAGCGTAGCTACAGGGATGAACACTGAAGCTTTCTTT. The whole variable domain, remainder taken from reference TRBV9 and TRBJ1-1, is DSGVTQTPKHLITATGQRVTLRCSPRSGDLSVYWYQQSLDQGLQFLIQYYNGEERAKGNILERFSAQQFPDLHSELNLSSLELGDSALYFCASSVATGMNTEAFFGQGTRLTVV.